The clone carrying this TCR beta chain was seen many times. Its antigen remains unknown. From 300 to 400 ng of RNA, a library with molecular barcoded alpha/delta and beta/gamma adaptors was made. A single record per CDR3 protein comes from TCRdb applying MiXCR to the reads. The sample includes tens of thousands of distinct CDR3 sequences, around an eighth of them seen just once. Germline CDR1 and CDR2: SGHAT and FQNNGV. Deletions cut 5 bases from V and 1 base from J, with 11 bases between. The CDR3 has 14 residues. The source of the sample is a study of read filtering for tumor transcriptome and immune sequencing. Study as a whole: R-ISS stage counts were 8 for I, roughly 15 for II, six or seven for III. IR-seq gave about 3.5 to 11 million TCR reads per sample; RNA-seq gave roughly 80 to 1273.

Study-wide results and caveats: Even smaller IR-seq throughput identified most shared clonotypes. In IR-seq, single-read clonotypes were around 85% of clonotypes but around 3.4% of reads.

The clonotype originates from a donor at least 40 years old with multiple myeloma. What was sequenced was a population of CD138-negative cells sorted from bone marrow. J is TRBJ2-5 and V is TRBV11-2; D might be TRBD2 (5 bases). This CDR3 reads CASSPDYRQETQYF. In DNA, the CDR3 is TGTGCCAGCAGCCCTGACTACCGCCAAGAGACCCAGTACTTC.